These 15 T cell receptor beta chains were sequenced from one sample in a study of cytomegalovirus exposure and HLA in healthy donors. 13 Jbeta primers and 60 Vbeta primers were used for the PCR. TCRdb's copy holds only in-frame clones and misses some; the assay was immunoSEQ multiplex PCR. The sample consists of about 180,000 clones, roughly 82% of them appearing once. The sequencing input was PBMCs. The receptors derive from a girl aged 2-15 years in good health and CMV-seropositive.

This clone was counted a single time. The chain combines TRBV7-9 with TRBJ1-4; possible D gene TRBD1, 6 bases. V gave up 1 base and J gave up 8 bases, with 14 bases separating them. The CDR3 is 15 amino acids. The V gene's germline CDR1 is SEHNR and CDR2 FQNEAQ (reference sequence). The CDR3 sequence is CASSLGGGRVEKLFF. In DNA form, the CDR3 reads TGTGCCAGCAGCTTAGGGGGGGGGCGCGTGGAAAAACTGTTTTTT.

This clone was seen only a few times. The rearrangement links TRBV27 to TRBJ1-4; the match to TRBD1 covers 9 bases. Germline values: CDR1 MNHEY, CDR2 SMNVEV (reference sequence). The J segment lost 5 bases and the V segment lost 8 bases, leaving 6 bases of the junction unmatched. CDR3 length: 14 residues. Here the CDR3 reads CASRGTGSNEKLFF. In nucleotides, the CDR3 is TGTGCCAGCCGGGGGACAGGGAGCAATGAAAAACTGTTTTTT.

The V and J genes are TRBV30 and TRBJ1-6; D ambiguous. The CDR3 extends over 16 amino acids. The germline V gene encodes CDR1 GTSNPN and CDR2 SVGIG (reference sequence). Trimming took 2 bases from V and 5 from J, leaving 16 bases between them. CDR3 sequence (DNA): TGTGCCTGGAGTCCCAGTAGAGGAGCAAATAATTCACCCCTCCACTTT. Its translation is CAWSPSRGANNSPLHF.

The chain recombines TRBV9 with TRBJ2-3; 9 bases are shared with TRBD2. Germline CDR1 reads SGDLS; CDR2 reads YYNGEE. The V segment lost 0 bases and the J segment 6 bases; nucleotides outside the gene matches: 8. The CDR3 is 16 residues long. This chain's CDR3 is CASSVGTSETFDTQYF. The CDR3 DNA reads TGTGCCAGCAGCGTAGGGACTAGCGAGACTTTTGATACGCAGTATTTT.

The rearrangement links TRBV10-3 to TRBJ2-2; perhaps TRBD1 as D (5 bases). V gave up 0 bases and J gave up 3 bases, with 8 bases separating them. This CDR3 spans 15 amino acids. Germline CDR1 reads ENHRY; CDR2 reads SYGVKD. CDR3 region: CAISESGRYTGELFF. CDR3 coding DNA: TGTGCCATCAGTGAGTCGGGGCGATACACCGGGGAGCTGTTTTTT.

This chain joins TRBV7-9 and TRBJ1-4, with 7 nucleotides matching TRBD1. The germline CDR1 and CDR2 sequences are SEHNR and FQNEAQ (reference sequence). The CDR3 spans 14 residues. The J segment lost 7 bases and the V segment lost 1 base, leaving 3 bases of the junction unmatched. CDR3 nucleotides: TGTGCCAGCAGCTTAGAAGGGGGCAGTGAAAAACTGTTTTTT. Translation gives CASSLEGGSEKLFF.

This clone was seen a few times. The chain has TRBV2 and TRBJ2-7; D gene unclear. From germline, CDR1 is SNHLY and CDR2 FYNNEI. V was shortened by 7 bases and J by 3 bases, with 7 bases between the two germline ends. The length of the CDR3 is 11 residues. As DNA, the CDR3 is TGTGCCAGCACGAACAGCTACGAGCAGTACTTC. As protein: CASTNSYEQYF.

The rearrangement links TRBV29-1 to TRBJ2-1, with 9 bases matching TRBD2. Germline V gives CDR1 SQVTM, CDR2 ANQGSEA. This CDR3 comprises 13 residues. Trimming removed 4 bases from V and 3 bases from J; junction bases left unmatched: 1. The CDR3 protein is CSVGRGGYNEQFF. CDR3 in DNA: TGCAGCGTTGGGCGGGGGGGCTACAATGAGCAGTTCTTC.

V usage is TRBV5-4 and J usage is TRBJ2-5; TRBD2 matches 8 bases. This CDR3 contains 16 residues. Germline CDR1 and CDR2: SGHNT and YYREEE (reference sequence). Unmatched junction bases numbered 11, after V lost 4 bases and J lost 3 bases. The CDR3 is CASSPLSGSGEETQYF. In nucleotides, the CDR3 is TGTGCCAGCAGCCCCCTGAGCGGGAGTGGCGAAGAGACCCAGTACTTC. Looking up the rest from reference TRBV5-4 and TRBJ2-5 gives the full variable domain: ETGVTQSPTHLIKTRGQQVTLRCSSQSGHNTVSWYQQALGQGPQFIFQYYREEENGRGNFPPRFSGLQFPNYSSELNVNALELDDSALYLCASSPLSGSGEETQYFGPGTRLLVL.

The chain has TRBV4-1 and TRBJ1-1, with D possibly being TRBD1 (6 bases). V lost 0 bases and J 1 base, leaving 12 bases between the germline ends. The CDR3 sequence is 16 residues long. Germline V gives CDR1 MGHRA, CDR2 YSYEKL. CDR3 nucleotides: TGCGCCAGCAGCCAAGACAGGGGAGTGAGGAACACTGAAGCTTTCTTT. Translating it yields CASSQDRGVRNTEAFF.

This clone was found a few times. The rearrangement joins TRBV13 to TRBJ1-1; 10 bases fit TRBD1. Losses at the gene ends were 2 bases for V and 4 bases for J; bases not matched to a gene: 1. The germline gives CDR1 PRHDT, CDR2 FYEKMQ (reference sequence). The CDR3 totals 14 residues. Here the CDR3 DNA reads TGTGCCAGCAGCTTAAGGGACAGGGGCACTGAAGCTTTCTTT. It encodes CASSLRDRGTEAFF. Together with reference TRBV13 and TRBJ1-1, the CDR3 gives the full variable domain: AAGVIQSPRHLIKEKRETATLKCYPIPRHDTVYWYQQGPGQDPQFLISFYEKMQSDKGSIPDRFSAQQFSDYHSELNMSSLELGDSALYFCASSLRDRGTEAFFGQGTRLTVV.

V gene TRBV28 combines with J gene TRBJ2-7, with D perhaps matching TRBD1 (6 bases). Germline V gene sequence: CDR1 MDHEN, CDR2 SYDVKM. The ends were cut back, 5 bases at V and 1 base at J, with 9 bases in the middle. This CDR3 comprises 13 residues. The DNA for the CDR3 is TGTGCCAGCAGTCCAGGGGTTTCCTACGAGCAGTACTTC. Translated, it gives CASSPGVSYEQYF. The full variable domain, completed using reference TRBV28 and TRBJ2-7, is DVKVTQSSRYLVKRTGEKVFLECVQDMDHENMFWYRQDPGLGLRLIYFSYDVKMKEKGDIPEGYSVSREKKERFSLILESASTNQTSMYLCASSPGVSYEQYFGPGTRLTVT.

This sequence joins TRBV19 and TRBJ2-7; 7 nucleotides match TRBD1. Looked up from germline, CDR1 is LNHDA and CDR2 is SQIVND (reference sequence). The CDR3 is made up of 16 amino acids. V lost 1 base and J lost 2; bases outside the gene matches: 8. CDR3 protein: CASSIGGTANTYEQYF. DNA of the CDR3: TGTGCCAGTAGTATAGGGGGGACAGCAAACACCTACGAGCAGTACTTC.

J is TRBJ2-3 and V is TRBV5-1; 12 bases agree with TRBD2. Germline-derived CDR1 and CDR2 are SGHRS and YFSETQ. J gave up 5 bases and V 4 bases, and 8 bases lay outside the gene matches. The CDR3 runs to 16 residues. This CDR3 is CASSVLAGGPGDTQYF. CDR3 in DNA: TGCGCCAGCAGCGTTCTAGCGGGAGGGCCGGGAGATACGCAGTATTTT.

The V call is TRBV30, the J call TRBJ1-2; 9 bases fit TRBD1. With 4 bases clipped from V and 3 bases from J, the junction kept 12 bases outside the gene matches. Germline V gene lookup returns CDR1 GTSNPN and CDR2 SVGIG (reference sequence). This CDR3 contains 16 residues. The CDR3 sequence: CAWTEWGDRAHYGYTF. Here the CDR3 DNA reads TGTGCCTGGACCGAGTGGGGGGACAGGGCCCACTATGGCTACACCTTC.